These T cell receptor beta chains were read from a single sample in a study of CD8+CD57+ T cells in acquired aplastic anemia. TCRdb reanalysed the reads using MiXCR and keeps one entry per CDR3 protein. The sample yields 160,000 or so distinct CDR3 sequences, over 40% seen once. Sequenced sample: sorted CD4+, CD8+, or CD8+CD57+ T cells (not recorded which) from PBMCs. The receptors shown here come from a human donor with aplastic anemia. Both conserved end residues are part of each CDR3.

v_call cdr3_aa
TRBV11-2 CASSPTQGADEQFF
TRBV25-1 CASSELDSGGTYEQYF
TRBV5-1 CASSPGTSGGSNEQFF
TRBV19 CASSIQTANNQPQHF
TRBV19 CASSISGLAVSEQYF
TRBV2 CASSQQEGNNEQFF
TRBV3-1 CASTSGQNTEAFF
TRBV10-3 CAISDVGTQNYEQYF
TRBV25-1 CASSELASSTGNTIYF
TRBV12-3/TRBV12-4 CASSLGPPEPSTEAFF
TRBV11-3 CASSVARTGAGEQYF
TRBV9 CASSSSLVGGPGEQFF
TRBV9 CASSARQGDTIYF
TRBV19 CASRPTRTILLNTEAFF
TRBV15 CATSRDSEQDEQYF
TRBV19 CASSPAFPGYGYTF
TRBV11-2 CASIKGSPNTGELFF
TRBV10-3 CAISGLGNTEAFF
TRBV19 CASSGLSSYEQYF
TRBV24-1 CATSGGPLGGYTF
TRBV6-2/TRBV6-3 CASILDRSVVGELFF
TRBV7-2 CASSLRDYYNEQFF
TRBV29-1 CSVLGTVNEKLFF
TRBV19 CASQDRGYQPQHF
TRBV6-2/TRBV6-3 CASTSTRGQPQHF
TRBV10-2 CASSESPGVRAFF
TRBV29-1 CSVAGVAGYTF
TRBV6-1 CASSKTSGGGTDTQYF
TRBV5-4 CASSLGTGDGYTF
TRBV5-6 CASSSRRDWGKNIQYF
TRBV29-1 CSFSLQAQETQYF
TRBV24-1 CATSPGTGGASSYGYTF
TRBV5-1 CASSLEGASSTEAFF
TRBV29-1 CSVGWATNTEAFF
TRBV2 CASSEAGRGNSPLHF
TRBV2 CASSLDRGRDGYTF
TRBV19 CASSMAGGRGTDTQYF
TRBV20-1 CSARDSSHEQFF
TRBV24-1 CATSDLPGQGTDTQYF
TRBV30 CAWSYPDRGLTEAFF
TRBV7-2 CASRLTINQPQHF
TRBV25-1 CASRGLSNTEAFF
TRBV9 CASSVGTGDPHEQFF
TRBV9 CASSRLAGGQDEQFF
TRBV20-1 CSASDKPDRGAFF
TRBV29-1 CSVFPADHTEAFF
TRBV24-1 CATSETGTGQFF